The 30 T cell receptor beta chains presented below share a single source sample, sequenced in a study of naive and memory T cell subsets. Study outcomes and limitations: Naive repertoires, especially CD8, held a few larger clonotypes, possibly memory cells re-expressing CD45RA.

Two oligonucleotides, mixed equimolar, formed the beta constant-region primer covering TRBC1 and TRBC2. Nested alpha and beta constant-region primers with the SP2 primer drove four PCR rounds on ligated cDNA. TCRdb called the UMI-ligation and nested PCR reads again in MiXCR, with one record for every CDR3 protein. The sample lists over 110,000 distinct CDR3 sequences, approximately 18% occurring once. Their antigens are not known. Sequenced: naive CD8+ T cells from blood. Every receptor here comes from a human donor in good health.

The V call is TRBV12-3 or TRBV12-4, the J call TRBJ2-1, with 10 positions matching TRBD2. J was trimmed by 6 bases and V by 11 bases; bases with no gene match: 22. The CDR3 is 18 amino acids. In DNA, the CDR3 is TGTGCCTCAAATTCGATGGTGGAGCGGGAGGGCTGGGGCAATGAGCAGTTCTTC. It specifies CASNSMVEREGWGNEQFF.

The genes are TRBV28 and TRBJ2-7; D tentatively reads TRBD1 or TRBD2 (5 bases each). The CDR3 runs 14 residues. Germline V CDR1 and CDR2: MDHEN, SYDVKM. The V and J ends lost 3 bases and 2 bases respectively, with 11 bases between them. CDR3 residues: CASSFSQGAYEQYF. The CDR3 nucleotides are TGTGCCAGCAGTTTTAGTCAGGGAGCCTACGAGCAGTACTTC. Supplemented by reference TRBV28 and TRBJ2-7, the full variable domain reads DVKVTQSSRYLVKRTGEKVFLECVQDMDHENMFWYRQDPGLGLRLIYFSYDVKMKEKGDIPEGYSVSREKKERFSLILESASTNQTSMYLCASSFSQGAYEQYFGPGTRLTVT.

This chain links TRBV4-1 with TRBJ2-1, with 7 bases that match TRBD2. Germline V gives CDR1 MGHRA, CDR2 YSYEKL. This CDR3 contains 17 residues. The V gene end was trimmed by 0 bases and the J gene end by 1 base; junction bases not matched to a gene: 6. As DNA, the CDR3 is TGCGCCAGCAGCCAAGATGGCCTAGCGGAGTCCTACAATGAGCAGTTCTTC. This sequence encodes CASSQDGLAESYNEQFF.

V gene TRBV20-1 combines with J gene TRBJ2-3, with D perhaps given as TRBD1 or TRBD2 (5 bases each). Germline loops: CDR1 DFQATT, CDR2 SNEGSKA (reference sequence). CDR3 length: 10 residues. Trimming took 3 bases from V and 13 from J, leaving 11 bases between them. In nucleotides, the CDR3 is TGCAGTGCTAGGGTCCGGGACGAGTATTTT. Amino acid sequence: CSARVRDEYF.

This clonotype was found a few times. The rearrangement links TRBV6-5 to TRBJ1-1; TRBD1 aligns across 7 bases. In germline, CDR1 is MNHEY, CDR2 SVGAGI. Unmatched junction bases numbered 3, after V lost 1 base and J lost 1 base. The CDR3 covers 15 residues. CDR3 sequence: CASSYWTGSNTEAFF. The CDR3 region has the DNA TGTGCCAGCAGTTACTGGACAGGATCGAACACTGAAGCTTTCTTT.

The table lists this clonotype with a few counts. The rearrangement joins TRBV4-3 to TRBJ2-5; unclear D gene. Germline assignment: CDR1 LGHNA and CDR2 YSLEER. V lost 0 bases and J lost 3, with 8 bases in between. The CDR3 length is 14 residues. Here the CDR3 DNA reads TGCGCCAGCAGCCAAGATCTAGGTGAAGAGACCCAGTACTTC. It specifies CASSQDLGEETQYF.

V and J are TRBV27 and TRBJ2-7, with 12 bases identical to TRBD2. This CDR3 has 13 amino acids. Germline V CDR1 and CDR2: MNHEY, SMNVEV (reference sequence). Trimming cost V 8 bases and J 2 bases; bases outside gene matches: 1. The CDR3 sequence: CASRTSGAYEQYF. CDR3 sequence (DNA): TGTGCCAGCCGGACTAGCGGGGCCTACGAGCAGTACTTC.

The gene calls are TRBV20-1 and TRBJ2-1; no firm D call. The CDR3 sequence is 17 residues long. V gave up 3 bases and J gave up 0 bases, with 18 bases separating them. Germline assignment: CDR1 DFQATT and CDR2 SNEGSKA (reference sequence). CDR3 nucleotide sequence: TGCAGTGCTAGGAGCACCCCATACTCCCTCTCCTACAATGAGCAGTTCTTC. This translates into CSARSTPYSLSYNEQFF.

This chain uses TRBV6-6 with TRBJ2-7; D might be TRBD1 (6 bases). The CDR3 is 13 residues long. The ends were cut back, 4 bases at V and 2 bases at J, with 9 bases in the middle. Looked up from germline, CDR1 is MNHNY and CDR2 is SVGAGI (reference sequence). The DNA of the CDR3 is TGTGCCAGCAGTTTACAGGGTACCTACGAGCAGTACTTC. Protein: CASSLQGTYEQYF.

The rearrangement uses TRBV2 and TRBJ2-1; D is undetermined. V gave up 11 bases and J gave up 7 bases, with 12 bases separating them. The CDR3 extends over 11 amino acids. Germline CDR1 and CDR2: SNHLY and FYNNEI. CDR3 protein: CAFRARNEQFF. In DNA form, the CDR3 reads TGTGCCTTCAGAGCGCGGAATGAGCAGTTCTTC.

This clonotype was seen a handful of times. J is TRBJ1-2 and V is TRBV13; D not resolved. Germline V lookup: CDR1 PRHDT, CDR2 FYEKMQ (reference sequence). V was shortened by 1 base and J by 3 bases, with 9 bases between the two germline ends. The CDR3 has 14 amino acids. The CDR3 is CASSLAGIDYGYTF. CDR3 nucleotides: TGTGCCAGCAGCTTAGCTGGGATCGACTATGGCTACACCTTC.

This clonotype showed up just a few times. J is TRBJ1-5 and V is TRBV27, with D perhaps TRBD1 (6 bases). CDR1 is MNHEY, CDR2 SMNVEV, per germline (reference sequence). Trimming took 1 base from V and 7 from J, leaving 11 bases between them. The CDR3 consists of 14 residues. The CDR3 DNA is TGTGCCAGCAGTTTATTCGGGGGCGGCCAGCCCCAGCATTTT. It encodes CASSLFGGGQPQHF.

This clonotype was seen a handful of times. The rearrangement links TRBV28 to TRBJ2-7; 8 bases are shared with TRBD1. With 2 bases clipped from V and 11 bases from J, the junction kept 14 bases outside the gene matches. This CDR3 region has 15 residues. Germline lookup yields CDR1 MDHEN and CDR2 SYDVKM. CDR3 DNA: TGTGCCAGCAGTTTACCACCCCCCTCTGACAGGGGCAAGTACTTC. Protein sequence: CASSLPPPSDRGKYF.

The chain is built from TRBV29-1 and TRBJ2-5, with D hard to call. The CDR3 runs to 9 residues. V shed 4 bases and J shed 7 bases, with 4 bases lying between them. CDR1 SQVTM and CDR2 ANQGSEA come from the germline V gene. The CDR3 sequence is CSVGGTQYF. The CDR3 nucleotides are TGCAGCGTTGGAGGGACCCAGTACTTC.

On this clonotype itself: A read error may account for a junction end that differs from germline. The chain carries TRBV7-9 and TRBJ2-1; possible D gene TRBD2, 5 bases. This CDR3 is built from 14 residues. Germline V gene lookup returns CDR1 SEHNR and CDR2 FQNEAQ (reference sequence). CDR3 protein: CTSSSPEGYNEQFF. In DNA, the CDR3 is TGTACCAGCAGCTCGCCTGAGGGCTACAATGAGCAGTTCTTC.

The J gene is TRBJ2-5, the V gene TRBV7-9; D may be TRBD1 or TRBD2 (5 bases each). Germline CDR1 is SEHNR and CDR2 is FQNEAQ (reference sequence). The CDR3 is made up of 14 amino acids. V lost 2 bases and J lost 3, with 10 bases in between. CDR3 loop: CASSLFQGEETQYF. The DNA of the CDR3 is TGTGCCAGCAGCTTATTTCAGGGAGAAGAGACCCAGTACTTC.

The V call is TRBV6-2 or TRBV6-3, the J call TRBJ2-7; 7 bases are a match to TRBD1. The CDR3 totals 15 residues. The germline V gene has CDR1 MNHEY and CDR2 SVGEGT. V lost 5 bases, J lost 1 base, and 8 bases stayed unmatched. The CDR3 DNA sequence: TGTGCCAGCAGTCAGGACAGGCTTAATTCCTACGAGCAGTACTTC. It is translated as CASSQDRLNSYEQYF.

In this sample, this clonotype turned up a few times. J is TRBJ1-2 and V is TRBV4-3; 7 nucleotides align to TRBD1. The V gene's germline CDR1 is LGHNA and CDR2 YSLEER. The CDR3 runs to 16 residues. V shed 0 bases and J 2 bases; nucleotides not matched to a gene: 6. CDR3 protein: CASSQDRGRGNYGYTF. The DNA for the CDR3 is TGCGCCAGCAGCCAAGATCGAGGCAGGGGGAACTATGGCTACACCTTC.

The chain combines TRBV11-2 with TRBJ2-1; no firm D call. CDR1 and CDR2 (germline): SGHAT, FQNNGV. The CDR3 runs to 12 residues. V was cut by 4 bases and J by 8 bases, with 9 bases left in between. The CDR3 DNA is TGTGCCAGCAGCTCCCAAGGAGATGAGCAGTTCTTC. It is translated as CASSSQGDEQFF.

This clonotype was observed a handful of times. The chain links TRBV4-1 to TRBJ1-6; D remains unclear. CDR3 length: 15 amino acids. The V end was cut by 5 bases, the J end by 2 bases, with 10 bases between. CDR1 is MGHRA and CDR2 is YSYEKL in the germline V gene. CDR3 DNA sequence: TGCGCCAGCAGCTCAGCAGCGCCCTATAATTCACCCCTCCACTTT. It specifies CASSSAAPYNSPLHF.

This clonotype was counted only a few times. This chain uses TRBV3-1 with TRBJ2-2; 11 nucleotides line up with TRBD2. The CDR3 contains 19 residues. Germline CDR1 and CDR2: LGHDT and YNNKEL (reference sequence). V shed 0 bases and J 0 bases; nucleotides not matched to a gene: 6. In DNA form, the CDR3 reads TGTGCCAGCAGCCAAGACGGGGGGACTAGCGGCGCGAACACCGGGGAGCTGTTTTTT. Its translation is CASSQDGGTSGANTGELFF.

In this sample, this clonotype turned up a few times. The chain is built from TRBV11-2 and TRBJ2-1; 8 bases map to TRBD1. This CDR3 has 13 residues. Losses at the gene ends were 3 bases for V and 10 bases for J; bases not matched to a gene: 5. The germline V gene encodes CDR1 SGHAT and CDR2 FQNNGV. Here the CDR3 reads CASSLGRGQEQFF. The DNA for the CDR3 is TGTGCCAGCAGCTTGGGCAGGGGGCAGGAGCAGTTCTTC.

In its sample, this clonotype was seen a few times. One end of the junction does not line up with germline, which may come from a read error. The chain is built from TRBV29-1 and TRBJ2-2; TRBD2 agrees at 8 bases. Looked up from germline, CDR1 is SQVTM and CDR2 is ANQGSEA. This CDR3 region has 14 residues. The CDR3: CSVEAGVGTGELFF. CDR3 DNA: TGCAGCGTCGAAGCGGGAGTAGGGACCGGGGAGCTGTTTTTT.

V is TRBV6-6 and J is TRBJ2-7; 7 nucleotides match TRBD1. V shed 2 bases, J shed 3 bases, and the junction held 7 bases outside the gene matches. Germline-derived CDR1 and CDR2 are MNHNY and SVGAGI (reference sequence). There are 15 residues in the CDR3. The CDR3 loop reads CASSYPGQGVYEQYF. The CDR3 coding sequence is TGTGCCAGCAGTTACCCGGGGCAGGGGGTCTACGAGCAGTACTTC.

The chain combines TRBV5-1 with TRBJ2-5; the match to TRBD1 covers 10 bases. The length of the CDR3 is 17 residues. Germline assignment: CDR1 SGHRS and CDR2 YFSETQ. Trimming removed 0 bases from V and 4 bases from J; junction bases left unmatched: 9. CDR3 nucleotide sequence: TGCGCCAGCAGCTTGGCAGGAGACAGGGGGCAACCAGAGACCCAGTACTTC. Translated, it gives CASSLAGDRGQPETQYF.

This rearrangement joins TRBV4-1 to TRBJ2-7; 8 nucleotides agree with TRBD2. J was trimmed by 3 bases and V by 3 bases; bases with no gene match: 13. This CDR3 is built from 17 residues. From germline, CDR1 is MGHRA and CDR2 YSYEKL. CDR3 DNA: TGCGCCAGCAGCCATCTACGGACCGGGACTAGAAACTACGAGCAGTACTTC. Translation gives CASSHLRTGTRNYEQYF.

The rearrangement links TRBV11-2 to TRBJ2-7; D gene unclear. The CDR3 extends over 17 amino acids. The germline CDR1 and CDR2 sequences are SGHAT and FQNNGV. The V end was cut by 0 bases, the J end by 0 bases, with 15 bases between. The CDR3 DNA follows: TGTGCCAGCAGCTTAGATCGTAATGGTCCTAGCTCCTACGAGCAGTACTTC. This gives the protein CASSLDRNGPSSYEQYF.

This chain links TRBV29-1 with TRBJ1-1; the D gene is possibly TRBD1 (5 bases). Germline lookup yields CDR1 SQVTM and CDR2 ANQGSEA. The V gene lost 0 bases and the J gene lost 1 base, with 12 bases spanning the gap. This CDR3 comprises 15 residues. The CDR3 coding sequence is TGCAGCGTTGAAGAAAGGGGCCGGACGAACACTGAAGCTTTCTTT. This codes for CSVEERGRTNTEAFF.

The CDR3 region has the DNA TGTGCCACCAGCTCCACCCCAGCGGGGAGCTCCTACGAGCAGTACTTC. Translated: CATSSTPAGSSYEQYF. The chain has TRBV15 and TRBJ2-7, with 7 bases matching TRBD2. The CDR3 loop spans 16 amino acids. V lost 5 bases and J lost 0; bases outside the gene matches: 10. The germline V gene encodes CDR1 LNHNV and CDR2 YYDKDF (reference sequence).

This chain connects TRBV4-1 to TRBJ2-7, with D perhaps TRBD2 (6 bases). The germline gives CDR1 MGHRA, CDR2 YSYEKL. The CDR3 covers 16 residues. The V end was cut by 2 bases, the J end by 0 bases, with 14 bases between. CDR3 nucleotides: TGCGCCAGCAGCCAAATATACGGGGGAAGCTCCTACGAGCAGTACTTC. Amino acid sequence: CASSQIYGGSSYEQYF.